The 28 T cell receptor beta chains in this list originate from one sample, sequenced in a study of beta chain features in type 1 diabetes. General observations from the study: A moderate, significant TCRB CDR3 shortening appeared in type 1 diabetes across four CD4+ subsets.

These receptors' targets are unknown. TCRB transcripts that were expressed got sequenced, as all of the isolated RNA had been reverse transcribed. TCRdb's table, derived via immunoSEQ multiplex PCR, lists solely in-frame clones and lacks some. The repertoire holds about 740,000 clones, with 13% as singletons. Sequences were obtained from naive CD4+ T cells from blood. Source of these receptors: a man younger than 35 with type 1 diabetes.

In nucleotides, the CDR3 is TGTGCCAGCAGCTTACTCAGGACGGAGACAAAGAACACCGGGGAGCTGTTTTTT. This gives the protein CASSLLRTETKNTGELFF. The J gene is TRBJ2-2, the V gene TRBV7-6, with D unclear. The CDR3 runs to 18 residues. Trimming cost V 2 bases and J 1 base, with 17 bases left between them. CDR1 and CDR2 (germline): SGHVS, FNYEAQ.

This clone turned up a few times. The rearrangement joins TRBV27 to TRBJ1-6; D uncertain. This CDR3 is built from 15 residues. Between the trimmed V and J ends, which lost 6 bases and 7 bases, there was a span of 16 bases. Germline V CDR1 and CDR2: MNHEY, SMNVEV (reference sequence). The CDR3 reads CASSYGSVQNSPLHF. CDR3 nucleotides: TGTGCCAGCAGCTATGGTTCCGTACAGAATTCACCCCTCCACTTT.

This clone occurred a few times. This chain uses TRBV5-1 with TRBJ1-5; 8 nucleotides match TRBD1. Per germline, CDR1 SGHRS and CDR2 YFSETQ. The J segment lost 2 bases and the V segment lost 0 bases, leaving 13 bases of the junction unmatched. There are 19 residues in the CDR3. CDR3 residues: CASSLAAGGSRGGNQPQHF. The CDR3 DNA is TGCGCCAGCAGCTTGGCGGCAGGGGGCTCCCGAGGGGGCAATCAGCCCCAGCATTTT.

This sequence joins TRBV28 and TRBJ2-5, with D perhaps being TRBD1 or TRBD2 (5 bases each). The V and J ends lost 1 base and 5 bases respectively, with 14 bases between them. Germline V gene lookup returns CDR1 MDHEN and CDR2 SYDVKM. This CDR3 is 15 amino acids long. This CDR3 reads CASSLSGTARETQYF. CDR3 coding DNA: TGTGCCAGCAGTTTATCTGGGACGGCTCGGGAGACCCAGTACTTC.

There are a few counts of this clone. The CDR3 spells CASSLTAPNEKLFF. CDR3 in DNA: TGCGCCAGCAGCTTGACGGCGCCTAATGAAAAACTGTTTTTT. V gene TRBV5-1 combines with J gene TRBJ1-4, with D unresolved. The CDR3 loop spans 14 amino acids. Trimming left V 1 base short and J 3 bases short, with 7 bases between. Germline values: CDR1 SGHRS, CDR2 YFSETQ.

The V and J genes are TRBV19 and TRBJ2-7; D gene uncertain. V shed 6 bases and J shed 0 bases, with 12 bases lying between them. The CDR3 has 14 amino acids. Germline V CDR1 and CDR2: LNHDA, SQIVND (reference sequence). In nucleotides, the CDR3 is TGTGCCAGTAGCCCGACTGTTAGCTCCTACGAGCAGTACTTC. Its translation: CASSPTVSSYEQYF.

This clone occurred a few times. The J gene is TRBJ2-5, the V gene TRBV5-1; a possible D gene is TRBD2 (5 bases). The germline V gene has CDR1 SGHRS and CDR2 YFSETQ. This CDR3 comprises 13 residues. The V end was cut by 5 bases, the J end by 5 bases, with 13 bases between. As DNA, the CDR3 is TGCGCCAGCAGTCAACTAGAGACGGAGACCCAGTACTTC. Amino acids: CASSQLETETQYF. Full variable domain (rest looked up from reference TRBV5-1 and TRBJ2-5): KAGVTQTPRYLIKTRGQQVTLSCSPISGHRSVSWYQQTPGQGLQFLFEYFSETQRNKGNFPGRFSGRQFSNSRSEMNVSTLELGDSALYLCASSQLETETQYFGPGTRLLVL.

This clone was seen more than once but under ten times. The rearrangement links TRBV7-8 to TRBJ2-7, with D possibly being TRBD1 (6 bases). V was clipped by 1 base and J by 0 bases, with 10 bases between them. The CDR3 has 15 amino acids. The germline gives CDR1 SGHVS, CDR2 FQNEAQ. CDR3 sequence: CASSLVGDTSYEQYF. The DNA for the CDR3 is TGTGCCAGCAGCTTAGTAGGGGACACCTCCTACGAGCAGTACTTC.

This clone was counted only a few times. This sequence joins TRBV28 and TRBJ1-6, with D possibly matching TRBD1 (5 bases). CDR1 MDHEN and CDR2 SYDVKM come from the germline V gene. The CDR3 is 13 amino acids. The V gene lost 6 bases and the J gene lost 14 bases, with 17 bases spanning the gap. CDR3 bases: TGTGCCAGCAGCCAGGACACGCTAGGCACCCTCCACTTT. Protein: CASSQDTLGTLHF.

This clone showed up just a few times. V usage is TRBV7-8 and J usage is TRBJ1-1; 7 bases match TRBD1. Per germline, CDR1 SGHVS and CDR2 FQNEAQ. The J segment lost 3 bases and the V segment lost 3 bases, leaving 1 base of the junction unmatched. This CDR3 region has 13 residues. CDR3: CASSFDRDTEAFF. The CDR3 nucleotides read TGTGCCAGCAGCTTCGACAGGGACACTGAAGCTTTCTTT.

The gene calls are TRBV9 and TRBJ2-3, with no clear D. Germline-derived CDR1 and CDR2 are SGDLS and YYNGEE. The length of the CDR3 is 14 residues. V was trimmed by 4 bases and J by 2 bases, leaving 11 bases between them. The CDR3 here is CASSLRTHTDTQYF. In DNA, the CDR3 is TGTGCCAGCAGCCTTCGGACCCACACAGATACGCAGTATTTT. The full variable domain, in which reference TRBV9 and TRBJ2-3 provide the parts outside the CDR3, is DSGVTQTPKHLITATGQRVTLRCSPRSGDLSVYWYQQSLDQGLQFLIQYYNGEERAKGNILERFSAQQFPDLHSELNLSSLELGDSALYFCASSLRTHTDTQYFGPGTRLTVL.

The CDR3 DNA follows: TGTGCCAGCACTCCCTTGTATGCAGGGGACTATGGCTACACCTTC. It translates to CASTPLYAGDYGYTF. The rearrangement uses TRBV27 and TRBJ1-2, with D perhaps TRBD1 (6 bases). The CDR3 has 15 amino acids. Trimming took 7 bases from V and 3 from J, leaving 18 bases between them. From germline, CDR1 is MNHEY and CDR2 SMNVEV (reference sequence).

This clone has only a few counts. This chain joins TRBV5-1 and TRBJ2-4, with D possibly TRBD2 on 6 matching bases. This CDR3 is 15 amino acids long. Germline CDR1 SGHRS, CDR2 YFSETQ. V was pared by 0 bases and J by 2 bases, with 9 bases between. CDR3 nucleotide sequence: TGCGCCAGCAGCTTGGACGGGGGAACCAAAAACATTCAGTACTTC. Residues: CASSLDGGTKNIQYF.

The chain has TRBV30 and TRBJ2-5, with 8 bases fitting TRBD2. CDR3 length: 14 amino acids. V lost 0 bases, J lost 6 bases, and 6 bases stayed unmatched. The V gene's germline CDR1 is GTSNPN and CDR2 SVGIG (reference sequence). The CDR3 coding sequence is TGTGCCTGGAGTGTCGGTTCGGGGGGGCAGACCCAGTACTTC. Amino acids: CAWSVGSGGQTQYF.

For this clone: Other DNA sequences in the same sample also yield this CDR3. V usage is TRBV29-1 and J usage is TRBJ2-1; D is unclear. V was clipped by 0 bases and J by 7 bases, with 7 bases between them. CDR3 length equals 12 residues. Germline CDR1 reads SQVTM; CDR2 reads ANQGSEA. CDR3 amino acids: CSVEDRRNEQFF. CDR3 DNA: TGCAGCGTTGAAGATCGGCGGAATGAGCAGTTCTTC.

The table lists this clone with a few counts. The rearrangement joins TRBV13 to TRBJ2-3; TRBD1 aligns across 9 bases. Germline trimming cut 5 bases from V and 3 bases from J; bases unmatched to any gene: 3. Germline lookup yields CDR1 PRHDT and CDR2 FYEKMQ (reference sequence). CDR3 length equals 14 residues. Here the CDR3 reads CASSRGQGTDTQYF. As DNA, the CDR3 is TGTGCCAGCAGCCGGGGACAGGGAACAGATACGCAGTATTTT.

This clone occurred a few times. The chain's CDR3 is CASDPTQTGGNKYF. The CDR3 nucleotides read TGCGCCAGCGACCCCACCCAGACAGGGGGCAACAAGTACTTC. The chain employs TRBV5-1 and TRBJ2-5, with TRBD1 identical over 10 bases. Germline V gene sequence: CDR1 SGHRS, CDR2 YFSETQ. The CDR3 contains 14 residues. V lost 7 bases to trimming and J lost 12 bases; unmatched junction nucleotides: 15.

This clone was seen more than once but under ten times. The rearrangement uses TRBV29-1 and TRBJ2-2; D may be TRBD1 (5 bases). Germline assignment: CDR1 SQVTM and CDR2 ANQGSEA. V was trimmed by 3 bases and J by 0 bases, leaving 11 bases between them. The CDR3 contains 15 residues. The CDR3 sequence: CSVEAGHTNTGELFF. DNA of the CDR3: TGCAGCGTTGAGGCAGGGCACACGAACACCGGGGAGCTGTTTTTT.

The chain carries TRBV28 and TRBJ1-5; D remains ambiguous. This CDR3 contains 14 residues. Looked up from germline, CDR1 is MDHEN and CDR2 is SYDVKM. V lost 6 bases and J 2 bases, leaving 11 bases between the germline ends. The CDR3 coding sequence is TGTGCCAGCAGCCGCCATGGGGGCAATCAGCCCCAGCATTTT. Translated, it gives CASSRHGGNQPQHF.

This clone has more than one count but fewer than ten. The chain joins TRBV7-9 to TRBJ2-3; tentatively, D is TRBD1 or TRBD2 (5 bases each). The length of the CDR3 is 13 residues. V was pared by 7 bases and J by 5 bases, with 13 bases between. Germline lookup yields CDR1 SEHNR and CDR2 FQNEAQ (reference sequence). As DNA, the CDR3 is TGTGCCAGCAACCTCGGGGCCCGAGATACGCAGTATTTT. Its protein is CASNLGARDTQYF.

This clone has just a few counts. The chain links TRBV7-8 to TRBJ2-7, with 7 bases fitting TRBD2. Germline values: CDR1 SGHVS, CDR2 FQNEAQ. The length of the CDR3 is 16 residues. V lost 5 bases to trimming and J lost 0 bases; unmatched junction nucleotides: 10. The CDR3 region has the DNA TGTGCCAGCAGCACCCAAAGACTAGCTCACTCCTACGAGCAGTACTTC. This encodes CASSTQRLAHSYEQYF.

This clone was recorded a few times. The V and J genes are TRBV11-2 and TRBJ2-1, with TRBD2 matching 12 bases. J gave up 3 bases and V 3 bases, and 9 bases lay outside the gene matches. The V gene's germline CDR1 is SGHAT and CDR2 FQNNGV. This CDR3 contains 18 residues. The CDR3 protein is CASSFLHTTSGGYNEQFF. CDR3 in DNA: TGTGCCAGCAGCTTTCTCCACACGACTAGCGGGGGCTACAATGAGCAGTTCTTC. The full variable domain, in which reference TRBV11-2 and TRBJ2-1 provide the parts outside the CDR3, is EAGVAQSPRYKIIEKRQSVAFWCNPISGHATLYWYQQILGQGPKLLIQFQNNGVVDDSQLPKDRFSAERLKGVDSTLKIQPAKLEDSAVYLCASSFLHTTSGGYNEQFFGPGTRLTVL.

This clone was observed a handful of times. The chain links TRBV19 to TRBJ1-1; D gene unclear. The V end was cut by 5 bases, the J end by 0 bases, with 7 bases between. Germline V gene sequence: CDR1 LNHDA, CDR2 SQIVND (reference sequence). This CDR3 has 13 residues. The CDR3 is CASSQSLNTEAFF. In DNA form, the CDR3 reads TGTGCCAGTAGTCAATCTCTGAACACTGAAGCTTTCTTT.

The chain combines TRBV7-9 with TRBJ1-2, with TRBD1 identical over 8 bases. V dropped 5 bases and J dropped 4; count of bases not matched to a gene: 9. Germline-derived CDR1 and CDR2 are SEHNR and FQNEAQ (reference sequence). The CDR3 has 15 amino acids. DNA for the CDR3: TGTGCCAGCAGCCACGAGGCAGGGGGCGGCTATGGCTACACCTTC. This encodes CASSHEAGGGYGYTF.

This chain uses TRBV9 with TRBJ2-2; 7 bases fit TRBD1. V shed 4 bases and J 3 bases; nucleotides not matched to a gene: 9. This CDR3 has 16 amino acids. The germline V gene encodes CDR1 SGDLS and CDR2 YYNGEE. CDR3 sequence (DNA): TGTGCCAGCAGCCCCCGACAGGGCCTCGACACCGGGGAGCTGTTTTTT. It specifies CASSPRQGLDTGELFF.

This clone was observed a handful of times. The CDR3, as DNA: TGCGCCAGCAGCTTGCCGGAACCTAACTATGGCTACACCTTC. This gives the protein CASSLPEPNYGYTF. The V call is TRBV5-1, the J call TRBJ1-2; D is uncertain. Germline V gene sequence: CDR1 SGHRS, CDR2 YFSETQ. With 1 base removed from V and 0 bases from J, the gap between germline ends came to 7 bases. CDR3 length: 14 residues.

The chain combines TRBV28 with TRBJ1-2; D unclear. Germline V gives CDR1 MDHEN, CDR2 SYDVKM. V lost 6 bases to trimming and J lost 1 base, with 12 bases between them. This CDR3 contains 14 residues. The CDR3 sequence is CASRRDGINYGYTF. CDR3 bases: TGTGCCAGCAGGCGAGACGGAATTAACTATGGCTACACCTTC.

This clone has a handful of counts. This chain connects TRBV20-1 to TRBJ2-5; D is ambiguous. The CDR3 runs to 10 residues. V was pared by 3 bases and J by 7 bases, with 6 bases between. CDR1 and CDR2 (germline): DFQATT, SNEGSKA (reference sequence). CDR3 protein: CSASLGTQYF. The DNA of the CDR3 is TGCAGTGCTAGTTTGGGGACCCAGTACTTC.